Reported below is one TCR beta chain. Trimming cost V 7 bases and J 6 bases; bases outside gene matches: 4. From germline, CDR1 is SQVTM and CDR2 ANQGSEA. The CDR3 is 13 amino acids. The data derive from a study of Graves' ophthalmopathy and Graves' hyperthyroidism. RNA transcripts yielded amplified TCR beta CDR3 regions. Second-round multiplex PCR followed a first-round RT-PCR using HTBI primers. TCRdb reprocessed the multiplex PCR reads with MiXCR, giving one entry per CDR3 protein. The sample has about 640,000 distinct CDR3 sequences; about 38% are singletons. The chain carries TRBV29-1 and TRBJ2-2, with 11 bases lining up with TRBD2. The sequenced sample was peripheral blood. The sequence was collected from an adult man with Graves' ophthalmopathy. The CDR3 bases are TGCAGCGCCGGGACTAGCGGCGCCGGGGAGCTGTTTTTT. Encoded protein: CSAGTSGAGELFF.